Listed below are T cell receptor beta chains from one sample, sequenced in a study of T cell changes during pregnancy in multiple sclerosis. Method: immunoSEQ multiplex PCR; TCRdb's copy keeps in-frame clones and lacks some. The sample records 50,000 to 70,000 clones, 90% to 95% being singletons. The sequenced sample was CD8+ T cells from peripheral blood mononuclear cells, obtained before pregnancy. The receptors originated from a female donor with multiple sclerosis, enrolled in a pregnancy study. Each CDR3 is given with its conserved first and last residue. Fields, in order: clone size, CDR3 length, J gene, D gene, V gene, CDR3 DNA, CDR3 protein. The D gene is left open where the match is weak. Rows give clone size only sometimes, using once, few, many, or a class for an expanded clone.

clone_size: NA
cdr3_length: 18
j_call: TRBJ1-3
d_call: TRBD1
v_call: TRBV13
cdr3_nt: TGTGCCAGCAGCTTAGGCGGGGACAGGACGACCTCTGGAAACACCATATATTTT
cdr3_aa: CASSLGGDRTTSGNTIYF

clone_size: NA
cdr3_length: 13
j_call: TRBJ2-7
d_call: TRBD1
v_call: TRBV27
cdr3_nt: TGTGCCAGCAGTTCCGGGACAGGCTACGAGCAGTACTTC
cdr3_aa: CASSSGTGYEQYF

clone_size: once
cdr3_length: 14
j_call: TRBJ1-2
d_call: NA
v_call: TRBV6-5
cdr3_nt: TGTGCCAGCAGTTATAACAGGGCAAACTATGGCTACACCTTC
cdr3_aa: CASSYNRANYGYTF

clone_size: NA
cdr3_length: 15
j_call: TRBJ2-2
d_call: TRBD1
v_call: TRBV9
cdr3_nt: TGTGCCAGCAGCTCACCGGGACAGCTTACCGGGGAGCTGTTTTTT
cdr3_aa: CASSSPGQLTGELFF

clone_size: NA
cdr3_length: 13
j_call: TRBJ1-2
d_call: NA
v_call: TRBV4-1
cdr3_nt: TGCGCCAGCAGCCAGGAGCGGGGGTATGGCTACACCTTC
cdr3_aa: CASSQERGYGYTF

clone_size: NA
cdr3_length: 10
j_call: TRBJ1-1
d_call: NA
v_call: TRBV6-6
cdr3_nt: TGTGCCAGCAGCCAGGGGTTGGCTTTCTTT
cdr3_aa: CASSQGLAFF

clone_size: NA
cdr3_length: 14
j_call: TRBJ1-2
d_call: NA
v_call: TRBV4-1
cdr3_nt: TGCGCCAGCAGCCAGGGGGCCCGACCATATGGCTACACCTTC
cdr3_aa: CASSQGARPYGYTF

clone_size: NA
cdr3_length: 15
j_call: TRBJ2-1
d_call: NA
v_call: TRBV27
cdr3_nt: TGTGCCAGCAGTTTACCCCCGGGCTCCTACAATGAGCAGTTCTTC
cdr3_aa: CASSLPPGSYNEQFF

clone_size: NA
cdr3_length: 11
j_call: TRBJ1-2
d_call: TRBD1
v_call: TRBV6-5
cdr3_nt: TGTGCCAGCAGGACAGGGGATGGCTACACCTTC
cdr3_aa: CASRTGDGYTF

clone_size: NA
cdr3_length: 16
j_call: TRBJ2-6
d_call: NA
v_call: TRBV7-9
cdr3_nt: TGTGCCAGCATCACGATAACAGGGTCTGGGGCCAACGTCCTGACTTTC
cdr3_aa: CASITITGSGANVLTF

clone_size: NA
cdr3_length: 15
j_call: TRBJ2-2
d_call: NA
v_call: TRBV27
cdr3_nt: TGTGCCAGCAGTTTATACGACAGAAGCACCGGGGAGCTGTTTTTT
cdr3_aa: CASSLYDRSTGELFF

clone_size: once
cdr3_length: 15
j_call: TRBJ1-2
d_call: TRBD1
v_call: TRBV15
cdr3_nt: TGTGCCACCTACGGGACAGGGGCAAAAGGGAATGGCTACACCTTC
cdr3_aa: CATYGTGAKGNGYTF

clone_size: few
cdr3_length: 10
j_call: TRBJ1-1
d_call: NA
v_call: TRBV29-1
cdr3_nt: TGCAGCGTGACTGCGGGTGAAGCTTTCTTT
cdr3_aa: CSVTAGEAFF

clone_size: NA
cdr3_length: 16
j_call: TRBJ2-3
d_call: TRBD2
v_call: TRBV11-1
cdr3_nt: TGTGCCAGCAGCGGGGGACTAGCGGGGTTCACAGATACGCAGTATTTT
cdr3_aa: CASSGGLAGFTDTQYF

clone_size: NA
cdr3_length: 14
j_call: TRBJ1-2
d_call: NA
v_call: TRBV7-6
cdr3_nt: TGTGCCAGCAGCTTAGCTACAGCTGGTTCAGGCTACACCTTC
cdr3_aa: CASSLATAGSGYTF

clone_size: NA
cdr3_length: 12
j_call: TRBJ2-2
d_call: NA
v_call: TRBV27
cdr3_nt: TGTGCCAGCAACCCAGGGACCGGGGAGCTGTTTTTT
cdr3_aa: CASNPGTGELFF

clone_size: NA
cdr3_length: 14
j_call: TRBJ2-5
d_call: NA
v_call: TRBV19
cdr3_nt: TGTGCCAGTAGTATCCTAGTAGGCCAAGAGACCCAGTACTTC
cdr3_aa: CASSILVGQETQYF

clone_size: NA
cdr3_length: 13
j_call: TRBJ2-7
d_call: NA
v_call: TRBV4-1
cdr3_nt: TGCGCCAGCAGCCGAGGACAGTCCTACGAGCAGTACTTC
cdr3_aa: CASSRGQSYEQYF

clone_size: NA
cdr3_length: 20
j_call: TRBJ2-1
d_call: TRBD2
v_call: TRBV30
cdr3_nt: TGTGCCTGGAGTGTTCTTTCGAGACTAGCGGGGACCCACGTTTATGGGGAGCAGCTCTTC
cdr3_aa: CAWSVLSRLAGTHVYGEQLF

clone_size: NA
cdr3_length: 14
j_call: TRBJ1-2
d_call: NA
v_call: TRBV27
cdr3_nt: TGTGCCAGCAGCCCACATGGCAGTGTCTATGGCTACACCTTC
cdr3_aa: CASSPHGSVYGYTF

clone_size: NA
cdr3_length: 15
j_call: TRBJ2-1
d_call: TRBD2
v_call: TRBV7-9
cdr3_nt: TGTGCCAGCAGCCCGTCCGAGCGGGGGAGGGATGAGCAGTTCTTC
cdr3_aa: CASSPSERGRDEQFF

clone_size: NA
cdr3_length: 15
j_call: TRBJ1-1
d_call: NA
v_call: TRBV9
cdr3_nt: TGTGCCAGCAGCGTAGAGGGGGGACGGGGGGTTGAAGCTTTCTTT
cdr3_aa: CASSVEGGRGVEAFF

clone_size: NA
cdr3_length: 15
j_call: TRBJ1-2
d_call: TRBD1
v_call: TRBV30
cdr3_nt: TGTGCCTTGTATGAGGGACAGGGAAGCGACTATGGCTACACCTTC
cdr3_aa: CALYEGQGSDYGYTF

clone_size: NA
cdr3_length: 15
j_call: TRBJ2-3
d_call: NA
v_call: TRBV21-1
cdr3_nt: TGTGCCAAGGTGATGGGGGACAGTAGCACAGATACGCAGTATTTT
cdr3_aa: CAKVMGDSSTDTQYF